This is a list of T cell receptor beta chains from one sample in a study of blood T cell repertoires in COVID-19. Sequencing was performed with immunoSEQ multiplex PCR; in TCRdb, only in-frame clones are kept and a portion is missing. This repertoire shows more than 250,000 clones, approximately 80% found once; its top ten account for 5%. Sequencing was carried out using PBMCs or T cells enriched from blood (not recorded which). These receptor sequences come from a man between 35 and 55 years old who had been exposed to COVID-19. Both conserved end residues are part of each CDR3. D genes are given only for firm matches.

TRBV4-1	-	CASSQEGGQRETQYF
TRBV7-3	-	CASSRRGGIYNEQFF
TRBV9	TRBD1	CASSVATGGYNTGELFF
TRBV5-6	TRBD1	CASSKDRSNTDTQYF
TRBV10-3	-	CAISEPEGRKQYF
TRBV9	TRBD2	CASSVVSGGPSEQYF
TRBV5-1	-	CASSLDGQIQETQYF
TRBV24-1	-	CATKRLKQFF
TRBV5-5	-	CASSLWTDGDTIYF
TRBV2	-	CASSPSIYEQYF
TRBV3-1/TRBV3-2	-	CASSPPLVNQPQHF
TRBV5-5	-	CASSSSRQTDTQYF
TRBV7-9	-	CASSSTRSQETQYF
TRBV19	TRBD2	CASSIDRRWEGTQYF
TRBV25-1	TRBD1	CASSPKKGAGGNTIYF
TRBV7-9	TRBD1	CASSFTGDGYTF
TRBV5-1	-	CASSFSIYF
TRBV30	-	CAWRQTGGYGYTF
TRBV10-1	TRBD2	CASSTSGNTDTQYF
TRBV27	-	CASRPGYEEGKLFF
TRBV6-2/TRBV6-3	-	CASSYSEGLTNQPQHF
TRBV19	TRBD2	CASSILLRRERNEQFF
TRBV18	-	CASSPSQGLVTYEQYF
TRBV18	-	CASSPQHTNTEAFF
TRBV3-1/TRBV3-2	-	CASSQELAGADTIYF
TRBV30	-	CAAGRYNSPLHF
TRBV15	TRBD1	CATSREDREGPEAFF
TRBV13	TRBD1	CASSMDRDSLHF
TRBV4-1	-	CASSQDHQVFLRNTIYF
TRBV18	TRBD1	CASSPGTGPNALGYTF
TRBV5-1	TRBD2	CASSLSGTSGSGQETQYF
TRBV2	-	CASSGRGIEAFF
TRBV19	TRBD1	CASSIDRGPGELFF
TRBV18	-	CASSPPQEGWEETQYF
TRBV30	TRBD2	CAWSPPRYGRARYEQYF
TRBV19	-	CASRAFGGPTDTQYF
TRBV9	-	CASSDSLQGQNTEAFF
TRBV7-9	-	CASSLISLGSGETQYF
TRBV10-2	-	CASSEEPSNQPQHF
TRBV7-9	-	CASSSDGGPGNQPQHF
TRBV18	-	CASSPQGGDTEAFF
TRBV2	TRBD1	CASRGQVTSFGYTF
TRBV19	TRBD2	CASSRTSGTVEQYF
TRBV12-3/TRBV12-4	TRBD2	CASRTSGKGEQYF
TRBV24-1	-	CATVQGRGWEQYF
TRBV5-1	TRBD1	CASSLKQGANSPLHF
TRBV4-2	-	CASSQDLLQGYTGELFF
TRBV3-1/TRBV3-2	-	CASSQYAQQFF
TRBV6-2/TRBV6-3	-	CASSYTRANEQFF
TRBV7-3	-	CASSFSEASYNEQFF